The 29 T cell receptor beta chains below all came from one sample that was sequenced in a study of radiation and T cells in renal cell carcinoma. Documented time point: baseline pretreatment blood. Noted treatment: 15 Gy SBRT to primary tumor, nephrectomy 4 weeks later. Assay used: immunoSEQ multiplex PCR; TCRdb lists only in-frame clones, some missing. The table records tens of thousands of clones, roughly four fifths of them present only once. The specimen comprised blood, sampled from a patient whose treatment included radiotherapy and nephrectomy. These TCRs come from a man aged 55 to 70 with renal cell carcinoma.

The genes are TRBV7-2 and TRBJ2-7; 9 bases match TRBD1. With 3 bases clipped from V and 6 bases from J, the junction kept 9 bases outside the gene matches. This CDR3 comprises 15 residues. Per the germline V gene, CDR1 is SGHTA and CDR2 is FQGNSA. DNA of the CDR3: TGTGCCAGCAGCTTGCAGTCGGGACAGGGAACCGAGCAGTACTTC. Translating it yields CASSLQSGQGTEQYF.

The chain uses TRBV2 and TRBJ1-5, with D possibly matching TRBD1 (5 bases). Looked up from germline, CDR1 is SNHLY and CDR2 is FYNNEI. The V end lost 6 bases, the J end lost 5 bases, and 5 bases lay between the germline ends. CDR3 length equals 11 residues. The CDR3 spells CASRGDQPQHF. The CDR3 coding sequence is TGTGCCAGCAGAGGGGATCAGCCCCAGCATTTT. Using reference TRBV2 and TRBJ1-5 for the parts outside the CDR3, the full variable domain is EPEVTQTPSHQVTQMGQEVILRCVPISNHLYFYWYRQILGQKVEFLVSFYNNEISEKSEIFDDQFSVERPDGSNFTLKIRSTKLEDSAMYFCASRGDQPQHFGDGTRLSIL.

This rearrangement joins TRBV7-9 to TRBJ2-7; TRBD2 is a possible D gene (6 bases). Between the trimmed V and J ends, which lost 3 bases and 3 bases, there was a span of 9 bases. The CDR3 consists of 13 residues. Germline lookup yields CDR1 SEHNR and CDR2 FQNEAQ (reference sequence). CDR3 coding DNA: TGTGCCAGCAGCTTGGGGGGAGTCTACGAGCAGTACTTC. Residues: CASSLGGVYEQYF.

This clone was counted only a few times. The chain is built from TRBV5-1 and TRBJ2-3; D gene uncertain. V was pared by 0 bases and J by 5 bases, with 10 bases between. This CDR3 is built from 14 residues. Looked up from germline, CDR1 is SGHRS and CDR2 is YFSETQ. The CDR3 DNA follows: TGCGCCAGCAGCTTGGAAGGGCTTTTAGATACGCAGTATTTT. Its protein product is CASSLEGLLDTQYF.

The chain is built from TRBV19 and TRBJ2-1; 9 bases match TRBD2. The germline gives CDR1 LNHDA, CDR2 SQIVND (reference sequence). This CDR3 region has 13 residues. Trimming cost V 10 bases and J 7 bases; bases outside gene matches: 8. The CDR3 spells CATRWLAGNEQFF. The CDR3 bases are TGTGCCACCCGGTGGCTAGCGGGGAATGAGCAGTTCTTC.

This chain links TRBV18 with TRBJ1-5, with TRBD1 as a possible D gene (6 bases). The CDR3 contains 15 residues. The germline CDR1 and CDR2 sequences are KGHSH and LQKENI. V lost 3 bases to trimming and J lost 3 bases, with 12 bases between them. The chain's CDR3 is CASSPSGDNNQPQHF. CDR3 coding DNA: TGTGCCAGCTCACCGTCAGGGGACAACAATCAGCCCCAGCATTTT.

The chain employs TRBV10-3 and TRBJ2-6; TRBD1 agrees at 11 bases. V was pared by 3 bases and J by 1 base, with 5 bases of the junction left unmatched. This CDR3 contains 18 residues. Germline V lookup: CDR1 ENHRY, CDR2 SYGVKD. Here the CDR3 reads CAISDWTGGESGANVLTF. CDR3 DNA: TGTGCCATCAGTGATTGGACAGGGGGCGAGTCTGGGGCCAACGTCCTGACTTTC.

CDR3 DNA: TGTGCCAGCACCCAGAGCCGGGACAGGGGGCAAAACGAGCAGTACTTC. Translating gives CASTQSRDRGQNEQYF. The chain has TRBV6-6 and TRBJ2-7; 12 nucleotides align to TRBD1. Germline V CDR1 and CDR2: MNHNY, SVGAGI (reference sequence). The length of the CDR3 is 16 residues. Trimming cost V 7 bases and J 5 bases; bases outside gene matches: 12.

The V gene is TRBV6-1, the J gene TRBJ1-2; D is unresolved. The CDR3 runs 16 residues. Germline V gives CDR1 MNHNS, CDR2 SASEGT. V shed 1 base and J shed 5 bases, with 17 bases lying between them. The CDR3 here is CASSEEGGSTLYGYTF. The CDR3 region has the DNA TGTGCCAGCAGTGAAGAAGGAGGCAGTACCCTATATGGCTACACCTTC.

This sequence joins TRBV5-1 and TRBJ1-1, with D unresolved. The germline V gene has CDR1 SGHRS and CDR2 YFSETQ. The CDR3 has 14 amino acids. The germline V and J ends were trimmed by 0 bases and 4 bases, with 10 bases remaining between them. The CDR3 DNA is TGCGCCAGCAGCTTGGCCGGGCCAGTCACTGAAGCTTTCTTT. Encoded protein: CASSLAGPVTEAFF. Based on the CDR3 plus reference TRBV5-1 and TRBJ1-1, the full variable domain is KAGVTQTPRYLIKTRGQQVTLSCSPISGHRSVSWYQQTPGQGLQFLFEYFSETQRNKGNFPGRFSGRQFSNSRSEMNVSTLELGDSALYLCASSLAGPVTEAFFGQGTRLTVV.

The chain links TRBV18 to TRBJ1-2; D is undetermined. The CDR3 has 12 residues. Between the trimmed V and J ends, which lost 6 bases and 4 bases, there was a span of 9 bases. CDR1 is KGHSH, CDR2 LQKENI, per germline. The CDR3 region has the DNA TGTGCCAGCTCGAACGGGTCCTATGGCTACACCTTC. This encodes CASSNGSYGYTF. The full variable domain, completed using reference TRBV18 and TRBJ1-2, is NAGVMQNPRHLVRRRGQEARLRCSPMKGHSHVYWYRQLPEEGLKFMVYLQKENIIDESGMPKERFSAEFPKEGPSILRIQQVVRGDSAAYFCASSNGSYGYTFGSGTRLTVV.

The chain carries TRBV5-1 and TRBJ2-5; 9 bases line up with TRBD1. Germline V CDR1 and CDR2: SGHRS, YFSETQ. The CDR3 covers 16 residues. V shed 4 bases, J shed 3 bases, and the junction held 10 bases outside the gene matches. The DNA for the CDR3 is TGCGCCAGCAGCCTGACGGGACAGGGTTTTAAAGAGACCCAGTACTTC. Translation: CASSLTGQGFKETQYF.

The V gene is TRBV10-3, the J gene TRBJ2-3; D gene unclear. Germline V lookup: CDR1 ENHRY, CDR2 SYGVKD. The length of the CDR3 is 16 residues. Trimming took off 0 bases at V and 0 bases at J, with 10 bases between the two ends. CDR3 in DNA: TGTGCCATCAGTGAGTCGAGCAGCAGAAGCACAGATACGCAGTATTTT. It codes for CAISESSSRSTDTQYF.

This chain uses TRBV28 with TRBJ2-5, with D hard to call. The CDR3 runs to 15 residues. Germline CDR1 and CDR2: MDHEN and SYDVKM. Trimming cost V 3 bases and J 0 bases, with 11 bases left between them. In nucleotides, the CDR3 is TGTGCCAGCAGTTTTAGGGTTGCCAACCAAGAGACCCAGTACTTC. This translates into CASSFRVANQETQYF.

This clone showed up just a few times. The chain uses TRBV27 and TRBJ2-3, with D perhaps TRBD2 (6 bases). The CDR3 consists of 14 residues. Germline CDR1 reads MNHEY; CDR2 reads SMNVEV (reference sequence). Trimming cost V 6 bases and J 4 bases, with 14 bases left between them. This CDR3 reads CASSSGEAADTQYF. In DNA, the CDR3 is TGTGCCAGCAGCTCGGGGGAGGCGGCAGATACGCAGTATTTT.

This clone came up once. V usage is TRBV5-6 and J usage is TRBJ2-7; no clear D. The CDR3 is made up of 14 amino acids. Germline V lookup: CDR1 SGHDT, CDR2 YYEEEE. The V end was cut by 7 bases, the J end by 0 bases, with 14 bases between. The CDR3 here is CASPHSSASYEQYF. Here the CDR3 DNA reads TGTGCCAGCCCCCATTCTTCGGCCTCCTACGAGCAGTACTTC. Complete variable domain (other parts from reference TRBV5-6 and TRBJ2-7): DAGVTQSPTHLIKTRGQQVTLRCSPKSGHDTVSWYQQALGQGPQFIFQYYEEEERQRGNFPDRFSGHQFPNYSSELNVNALLLGDSALYLCASPHSSASYEQYFGPGTRLTVT.

The genes are TRBV7-6 and TRBJ1-5, with 8 bases fitting TRBD1. With 1 base clipped from V and 5 bases from J, the junction kept 4 bases outside the gene matches. CDR1 is SGHVS, CDR2 FNYEAQ, per germline. This CDR3 has 15 amino acids. Written as DNA, the CDR3 is TGTGCCAGCAGCTTAGGGACAGGGCGCGATCAGCCCCAGCATTTT. It encodes CASSLGTGRDQPQHF.

This sequence joins TRBV19 and TRBJ1-2; D unclear. Germline CDR1 is LNHDA and CDR2 is SQIVND (reference sequence). V was cut by 3 bases and J by 7 bases, with 9 bases left in between. CDR3 length equals 12 residues. The CDR3 DNA is TGTGCCAGTAGTATCTCAAGGGTTGGCTACACCTTC. Protein sequence: CASSISRVGYTF.

This chain joins TRBV5-4 and TRBJ2-1; possibly TRBD1 or TRBD2 for D (5 bases each). In germline, CDR1 is SGHNT, CDR2 YYREEE (reference sequence). CDR3 length equals 13 residues. Trimming left V 1 base short and J 7 bases short, with 9 bases between. CDR3 bases: TGTGCCAGCAGCTTGAGTGGGGGTAATGAGCAGTTCTTC. Translated, it gives CASSLSGGNEQFF.

This rearrangement joins TRBV4-2 to TRBJ1-1; D call uncertain. This CDR3 has 15 residues. The germline V gene encodes CDR1 LGHNA and CDR2 YNFKEQ. V lost 4 bases and J 6 bases, leaving 18 bases between the germline ends. CDR3 region: CASSPGRGSLSEAFF. CDR3 sequence (DNA): TGTGCCAGCAGCCCAGGACGAGGGTCGCTCTCTGAAGCTTTCTTT.

The J gene is TRBJ2-2, the V gene TRBV15; D not certain. The CDR3 has 12 amino acids. V lost 8 bases and J 8 bases, leaving 12 bases between the germline ends. Germline V lookup: CDR1 LNHNV, CDR2 YYDKDF (reference sequence). The CDR3 sequence is CATLPTGGELFF. The DNA for the CDR3 is TGTGCCACCCTTCCTACTGGAGGGGAGCTGTTTTTT.

The V gene is TRBV19, the J gene TRBJ2-7; TRBD1 matches at 9 bases. Germline V CDR1 and CDR2: LNHDA, SQIVND (reference sequence). With 6 bases clipped from V and 2 bases from J, the junction kept 14 bases outside the gene matches. The CDR3 is 17 residues long. Here the CDR3 DNA reads TGTGCCAGTAGCGCTACAGGGGGCCGGGGGAATGCCTACGAGCAGTACTTC. It translates to CASSATGGRGNAYEQYF.

Only a few counts were recorded for this clone. The chain recombines TRBV6-4 with TRBJ2-6, with D unresolved. The V end lost 2 bases, the J end lost 0 bases, and 5 bases lay between the germline ends. Germline CDR1 is MRHNA and CDR2 is SNTAGT. The CDR3 has 15 amino acids. The DNA of the CDR3 is TGTGCCAGCAGTGACGACAACTCTGGGGCCAACGTCCTGACTTTC. Amino acids: CASSDDNSGANVLTF.

The chain has TRBV5-4 and TRBJ2-4, with D hard to call. The CDR3 runs to 14 residues. The V and J ends lost 0 bases and 8 bases respectively, with 12 bases between them. Germline V gene lookup returns CDR1 SGHNT and CDR2 YYREEE (reference sequence). CDR3 in DNA: TGTGCCAGCAGCTTGGAATCGGGTTTGGACATTCAGTACTTC. Translating it yields CASSLESGLDIQYF. The whole variable domain, remainder taken from reference TRBV5-4 and TRBJ2-4, is ETGVTQSPTHLIKTRGQQVTLRCSSQSGHNTVSWYQQALGQGPQFIFQYYREEENGRGNFPPRFSGLQFPNYSSELNVNALELDDSALYLCASSLESGLDIQYFGAGTRLSVL.

The CDR3 here is CASSVEGRGNTEAFF. The CDR3 region has the DNA TGTGCCAGCAGTGTAGAAGGACGGGGAAACACTGAAGCTTTCTTT. The chain joins TRBV6-1 to TRBJ1-1; D not certain. V was trimmed by 4 bases and J by 2 bases, leaving 14 bases between them. Germline-derived CDR1 and CDR2 are MNHNS and SASEGT. The CDR3 length is 15 residues.

This clone was observed a single time. The chain joins TRBV6-5 to TRBJ2-7, with TRBD2 matching 10 bases. This CDR3 spans 15 amino acids. Trimming took 2 bases from V and 1 from J; bases not matched to a gene: 2. Germline V gene sequence: CDR1 MNHEY, CDR2 SVGAGI. As DNA, the CDR3 is TGTGCCAGCAGTTACCCGGGACTAGCGTCCTACGAGCAGTACTTC. It encodes CASSYPGLASYEQYF.

Regarding this clone: At one of its ends the junction is not consistent with the germline gene, which may arise from a read error. The gene calls are TRBV5-6 and TRBJ2-3; D might be TRBD1 or TRBD2, each matching 5 bases. The CDR3 covers 15 residues. From germline, CDR1 is SGHDT and CDR2 YYEEEE. The CDR3 sequence: CASSLGEIESDTQYF. DNA of the CDR3: TGTGCCAGCAGTTTGGGGGAAATTGAATCAGATACGCAGTATTTT.

The CDR3 is CAVTLSLFYGYTF. The CDR3 region has the DNA TGTGCCGTAACGCTGAGTCTCTTCTATGGCTACACCTTC. This chain links TRBV6-1 with TRBJ1-2; D ambiguous. The length of the CDR3 is 13 residues. Germline V CDR1 and CDR2: MNHNS, SASEGT. V lost 11 bases and J 4 bases, leaving 17 bases between the germline ends.

This chain joins TRBV7-2 and TRBJ2-1; D ambiguous. From germline, CDR1 is SGHTA and CDR2 FQGNSA. There are 14 residues in the CDR3. V lost 1 base, J lost 7 bases, and 11 bases lay in between. The CDR3 here is CASSLVMVGNEQFF. The CDR3 DNA reads as TGTGCCAGCAGCTTAGTTATGGTCGGTAATGAGCAGTTCTTC.